Each of the 4 T cell receptor beta chains below was sequenced from the same sample in a study of T cells in Graves' hyperthyroidism and ophthalmopathy. RNA transcripts gave rise to amplified TCR beta CDR3 regions. The HTBI primer set was used in a first-round RT-PCR of the TCR CDR3. TCRdb ran MiXCR on the multiplex PCR reads and lists one entry per CDR3 protein. Of a few hundred thousand distinct CDR3 sequences in the sample, about 16% are singletons; the top ten hold approximately 32%. Sample: blood. Every receptor here comes from a woman under 40 with Graves' hyperthyroidism.

This clonotype is a singleton in its sample. The junction shows a germline mismatch at one end, possibly a read error. V usage is TRBV28 and J usage is TRBJ1-3; D is possibly TRBD1 (6 bases). Germline CDR1 is MDHEN and CDR2 is SYDVKM. CDR3 length: 20 amino acids. CDR3 sequence reads: CASERHPPGPGGRSWNTIHF. The CDR3 coding sequence is TGTGCCAGCGAACGCCACCCCCCGGGGCCGGGGGGCAGATCGTGGAACACCATACATTTT.

The CDR3 DNA follows: TGTGCCATAGGGACAGCGAATGAAAAACTGTTTTTT. Its protein is CAIGTANEKLFF. This chain links TRBV12-3 or TRBV12-4 with TRBJ1-4; 7 bases agree with TRBD1. The CDR3 loop spans 12 amino acids. V lost 10 bases, J lost 5 bases, and 4 bases stayed unmatched.

This clonotype occurred many times. V usage is TRBV28 and J usage is TRBJ2-3; 7 bases are shared with TRBD1. V was pared by 7 bases and J by 2 bases, with 9 bases of the junction left unmatched. Looked up from germline, CDR1 is MDHEN and CDR2 is SYDVKM. CDR3 length: 15 residues. In DNA, the CDR3 is TGTGCCAGCACCCCGGGACAGACATACACAGATACGCAGTATTTT. Its translation: CASTPGQTYTDTQYF.

The rearrangement links TRBV5-1 to TRBJ1-3; no clear D. Germline V gene sequence: CDR1 SGHRS, CDR2 YFSETQ. The CDR3 is 13 amino acids. The V and J ends lost 4 bases and 5 bases respectively, with 10 bases between them. The CDR3 protein is CASSNKERNTIYF. The DNA for the CDR3 is TGCGCCAGCAGCAACAAAGAGAGAAACACCATATATTTT.